This T cell receptor (beta chain) was identified during a study of blood T cells in healthy people across ages. Study-wide points: It was not possible, with unsorted PBMCs, to conclusively compare naive and antigen-experienced cells.

The germline V and J ends were trimmed by 3 bases and 6 bases, with 15 bases remaining between them. The CDR3 has 15 residues. Germline V gene sequence: CDR1 MGHRA, CDR2 YSYEKL. Through a sample-barcoded 5' primer and a J-beta primer mix, a second PCR was run for about 6 to 12 cycles. TCRdb reprocessed the 5' RACE reads with MiXCR, giving one entry per CDR3 protein. The data contain 1,500,000 or so distinct CDR3 sequences, approximately 60% of them singletons. A word on this clonotype: The antigen remains undetermined.

J is TRBJ1-5 and V is TRBV4-1; D might be TRBD1 (6 bases). The sequenced sample consisted of blood. The sequence came from a man younger than 30 in good health. CDR3 region: CASSHEGRGSQPQHF. The DNA for the CDR3 is TGCGCCAGCAGCCATGAAGGCAGGGGCTCTCAGCCCCAGCATTTT.